This T cell receptor (beta chain) was recovered during a study of blood T cells in healthy people across ages. The germline V gene has CDR1 ENHRY and CDR2 SYGVKD. The V gene end was trimmed by 6 bases and the J gene end by 3 bases; junction bases not matched to a gene: 3. CDR3 size: 13 residues. Through a sample-barcoded 5' primer and a J-beta primer mix, a second PCR was run for roughly 6 to 11 cycles. TCRdb analysed the 5' RACE reads with MiXCR anew, one entry per CDR3 protein. The table records around 800,000 distinct CDR3 sequences, 55% to 65% of them present only once. This chain joins TRBV10-3 and TRBJ1-1; 8 bases are a match to TRBD1. Material: blood. This receptor was identified in a man aged 25-45 years in good health. CDR3 sequence reads: CAISGQGDTEAFF. Written as DNA, the CDR3 is TGTGCCATCAGCGGACAGGGAGACACTGAAGCTTTCTTT.